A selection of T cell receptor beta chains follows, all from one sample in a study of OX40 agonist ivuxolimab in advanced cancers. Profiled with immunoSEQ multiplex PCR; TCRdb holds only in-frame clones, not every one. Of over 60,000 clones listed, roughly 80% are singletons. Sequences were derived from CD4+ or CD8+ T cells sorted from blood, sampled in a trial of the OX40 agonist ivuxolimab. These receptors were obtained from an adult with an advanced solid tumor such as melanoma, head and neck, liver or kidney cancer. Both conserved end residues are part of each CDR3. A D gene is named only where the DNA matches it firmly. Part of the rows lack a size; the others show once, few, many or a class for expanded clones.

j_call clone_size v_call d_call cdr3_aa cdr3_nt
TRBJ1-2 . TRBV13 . CASSSPKREIRGYTF TGTGCCAGCAGCTCGCCCAAGCGGGAGATCAGGGGCTACACCTTC
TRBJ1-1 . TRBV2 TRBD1 CASRSQGANTEAFF TGTGCCAGCAGATCACAGGGGGCGAACACTGAAGCTTTCTTT
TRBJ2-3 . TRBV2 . CASSSSGWGADTQYF TGTGCCAGCAGTTCCAGCGGTTGGGGGGCAGATACGCAGTATTTT
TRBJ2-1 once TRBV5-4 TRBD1 CASSSRQGSYNEQFF TGTGCCAGCAGCTCCCGACAGGGCTCCTACAATGAGCAGTTCTTC
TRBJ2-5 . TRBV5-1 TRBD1 CASSRWGQGRETQYF TGCGCCAGCAGCAGATGGGGACAGGGAAGGGAGACCCAGTACTTC
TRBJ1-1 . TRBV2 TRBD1 CASRQGLGTEAFF TGTGCCAGCAGACAGGGGTTAGGCACTGAAGCTTTCTTT
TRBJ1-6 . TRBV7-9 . CASSLGARESPLHF TGTGCCAGCAGCTTAGGGGCCAGGGAATCACCCCTCCACTTT
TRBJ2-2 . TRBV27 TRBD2 CASSLWLAGGDTGELFF TGTGCCAGCAGTTTATGGCTAGCGGGAGGGGACACCGGGGAGCTGTTTTTT
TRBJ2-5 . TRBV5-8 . CASIPGTGFRTQYF TGTGCCAGCATCCCGGGGACGGGATTTCGGACCCAGTACTTC
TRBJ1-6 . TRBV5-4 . CASSPPGHYNSPLHF TGTGCCAGCTCCCCTCCGGGACATTATAATTCACCCCTCCACTTT
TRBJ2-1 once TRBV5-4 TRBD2 CASSPGTSGKLNEQFF TGTGCCAGCAGCCCGGGGACTAGCGGGAAACTGAATGAGCAGTTCTTC
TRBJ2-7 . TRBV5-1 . CASSLEPASYEQYF TGCGCCAGCAGCTTAGAGCCTGCATCCTACGAGCAGTACTTC
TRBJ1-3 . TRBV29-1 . CSVEGGAGFGNTIYF TGCAGCGTTGAAGGTGGGGCAGGGTTTGGAAACACCATATATTTT
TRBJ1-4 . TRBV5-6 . CASSPSGALNEKLFF TGTGCCAGCAGCCCCTCAGGTGCCCTAAATGAAAAACTGTTTTTT
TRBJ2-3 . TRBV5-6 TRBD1 CASSKETGTGTTDTQYF TGTGCCAGCAGCAAGGAGACCGGGACAGGGACTACAGATACGCAGTATTTT
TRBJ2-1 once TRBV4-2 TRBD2 CASSHLPLTSGRALSSYNEQFF TGTGCCAGCAGCCATTTACCCTTGACTAGCGGGAGGGCTCTAAGCTCCTACAATGAGCAGTTCTTC
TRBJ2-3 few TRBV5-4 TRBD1 CASSLAYRGTGDTDTQYF TGTGCCAGCAGCTTGGCGTACCGAGGGACAGGGGACACAGATACGCAGTATTTT
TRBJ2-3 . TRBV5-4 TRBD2 CASTSGAGGLTDTQYF TGTGCCAGCACCTCGGGGGCGGGAGGACTCACAGATACGCAGTATTTT
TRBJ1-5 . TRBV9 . CASSGSGMGNQPQHF TGTGCCAGCAGCGGTAGTGGGATGGGGAATCAGCCCCAGCATTTT
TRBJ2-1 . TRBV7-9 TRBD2 CASSLSGRAGEQFF TGTGCCAGCAGCTTAAGCGGGAGGGCCGGTGAGCAGTTCTTC
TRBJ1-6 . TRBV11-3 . CASSFHSRSPLHF TGTGCCAGCAGCTTCCACTCCAGATCACCCCTCCACTTT
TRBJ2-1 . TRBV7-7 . CASSYTWGATNEQFF TGTGCTAGCAGTTACACATGGGGGGCGACGAATGAGCAGTTCTTC
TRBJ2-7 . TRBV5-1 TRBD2 CASSRTSSRGEQYF TGCGCCAGCAGCCGGACTAGCAGTAGGGGCGAGCAGTACTTC
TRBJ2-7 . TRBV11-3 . CASSLDRALNEQYF TGTGCCAGCAGCTTAGATCGAGCACTTAACGAGCAGTACTTC
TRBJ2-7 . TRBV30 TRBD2 CAWRTSGPVYEQYF TGTGCCTGGAGGACTAGCGGGCCTGTTTACGAGCAGTACTTC
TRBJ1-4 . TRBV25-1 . CASSGTSTNEKLFF TGTGCCAGCAGCGGGACCTCAACTAATGAAAAACTGTTTTTT
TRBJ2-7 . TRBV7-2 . CASSLRGSYEQYF TGTGCCAGCAGCTTAAGGGGCTCCTACGAGCAGTACTTC
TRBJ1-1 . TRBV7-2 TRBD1 CASSLGQGYGAFF TGTGCCAGCAGCTTAGGACAGGGCTACGGAGCTTTCTTT
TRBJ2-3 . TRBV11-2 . CASSLDLGSHTDTQYF TGTGCCAGCAGCTTAGATCTAGGCAGCCACACAGATACGCAGTATTTT
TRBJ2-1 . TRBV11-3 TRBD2 CASSPGTTYNEQFF TGTGCCAGCAGCCCCGGGACTACCTACAATGAGCAGTTCTTC
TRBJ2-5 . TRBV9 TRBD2 CASSPGTSGPEETETQYF TGTGCCAGCAGCCCCGGGACTAGCGGTCCTGAGGAGACGGAGACCCAGTACTTC
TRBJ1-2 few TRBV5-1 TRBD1 CARRHNRGNPYGYTF TGCGCCCGCCGACATAACAGGGGGAATCCGTATGGCTACACCTTC
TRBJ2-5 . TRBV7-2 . CASSLAGPQETQYF TGTGCCAGCAGCTTAGCAGGGCCGCAAGAGACCCAGTACTTC
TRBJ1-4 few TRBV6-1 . CASAKGPSNEKLFF TGTGCCAGCGCCAAGGGACCGAGTAATGAAAAACTGTTTTTT
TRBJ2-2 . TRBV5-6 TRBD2 CASRRGAGELFF TGTGCCAGCAGACGGGGGGCCGGGGAGCTGTTTTTT
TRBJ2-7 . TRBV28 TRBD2 CASSPLIAGYEQYF TGTGCCAGCAGTCCGCTAATAGCGGGATACGAGCAGTACTTC
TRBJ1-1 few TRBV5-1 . CASSLDANTEAFF TGCGCCAGCAGCCTGGACGCGAACACTGAAGCTTTCTTT
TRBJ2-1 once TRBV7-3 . CASSPDYGSYNEQFF TGTGCCAGCAGCCCGGACTACGGCTCCTACAATGAGCAGTTCTTC
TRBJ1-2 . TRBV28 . CASSRGNFYGYTF TGTGCCAGCAGCCGCGGGAATTTCTATGGCTACACCTTC
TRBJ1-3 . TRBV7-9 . CASSYGQSGNTIYF TGTGCCAGCAGCTACGGACAGTCTGGAAACACCATATATTTT
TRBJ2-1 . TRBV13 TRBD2 CASSPGLAGETEQFF TGTGCCAGCAGCCCGGGACTAGCGGGAGAAACTGAGCAGTTCTTC
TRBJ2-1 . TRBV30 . CAWTGGWNEQFF TGTGCCTGGACCGGAGGATGGAATGAGCAGTTCTTC